One TCR beta chain is described in this entry. Looked up from germline, CDR1 is MDHEN and CDR2 is SYDVKM. Deletions cut 7 bases from V and 2 bases from J, with 11 bases between. This CDR3 comprises 13 residues. This table comes from immunoSEQ multiplex PCR, and its TCRdb copy is limited to in-frame clones, with some not included. The data contain 160,000 or so clones, roughly nine tenths of them singletons. The entry originates in a study of T cell responses to AZD1222 COVID-19 vaccine. The receptor's source is an adult who had recovered from COVID-19. The sample in question was peripheral blood, obtained after recovery from COVID-19. J is TRBJ1-2 and V is TRBV28, with D possibly being TRBD1 (5 bases). The CDR3 sequence is CASNWGRNYGYTF. The CDR3 DNA sequence: TGTGCCAGCAACTGGGGCAGGAACTATGGCTACACCTTC.